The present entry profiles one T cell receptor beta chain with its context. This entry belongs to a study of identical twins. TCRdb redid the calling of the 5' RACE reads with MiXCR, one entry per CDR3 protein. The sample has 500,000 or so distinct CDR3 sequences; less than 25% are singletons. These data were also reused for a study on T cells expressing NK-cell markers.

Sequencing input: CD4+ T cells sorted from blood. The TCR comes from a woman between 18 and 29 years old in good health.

The CDR3 protein is CASSDFRGPQHF. In nucleotides, the CDR3 is TGTGCCAGCAGCGACTTCAGGGGGCCCCAGCATTTT. The gene calls are TRBV5-4 and TRBJ1-5; a weak D match, TRBD1 (6 bases). V was pared by 4 bases and J by 9 bases, with 11 bases between. Germline V gene sequence: CDR1 SGHNT, CDR2 YYREEE (reference sequence). There are 12 residues in the CDR3.